These 22 T cell receptor beta chains were all obtained from the same sample, sequenced in a study of identical twins (dated by TCRdb to the mid-2010s). The method behind the library was 5' RACE. The instrument given in TCRdb is Illumina HiSeq 2000. Clones were called with MiXCR by TCRdb after fastp trimmed the public reads at Q25, and only in-frame beta chains were retained. Records with the same CDR3 protein are collapsed into one entry carrying the most frequent genes and DNA. The sample records around 530,000 distinct CDR3 sequences, roughly 15% of which are singletons. The ten largest account for 0.35% to 0.45% of the sample. This same sample was also taken into another study, of yellow fever vaccine responses in identical twins.

What was sequenced was CD4+ T cells sorted from blood. The receptors were gathered from a woman between 18 and 29 years old in good health.

V and J are TRBV6-2 or TRBV6-3 and TRBJ1-5, with D unresolved. V lost 6 bases and J lost 3, with 6 bases in between. There are 12 residues in the CDR3. CDR1 and CDR2 from the germline V gene are MNHEY and SVGEGT. The CDR3: CASSGLNQPQHF. CDR3 bases: TGTGCCAGCAGCGGGCTCAATCAGCCCCAGCATTTT.

This clonotype occurred many times. The V gene is TRBV12-3 or TRBV12-4, the J gene TRBJ2-1; 9 nucleotides agree with TRBD2. After removal of 3 bases from V and 12 bases from J, the junction contained 12 bases not matched to a gene. The CDR3 has 15 amino acids. In DNA form, the CDR3 reads TGTGCCAGCAGTTTGGGACTAGCCATTACAAGAGGGCAGTTCTTC. Protein: CASSLGLAITRGQFF.

This clonotype was counted only a few times. CDR3 region: CASSENPSSNQPQHF. As DNA, the CDR3 is TGTGCCAGCAGTGAGAACCCTAGTAGCAATCAGCCCCAGCATTTT. V gene TRBV2 combines with J gene TRBJ1-5; no clear D gene. V lost 3 bases and J lost 0, with 9 bases in between. The CDR3 has 15 amino acids. Germline V CDR1 and CDR2: SNHLY, FYNNEI.

This clonotype was seen only a few times. The gene calls are TRBV28 and TRBJ2-5; 8 positions agree with TRBD2. Germline V lookup: CDR1 MDHEN, CDR2 SYDVKM. The trim removed 5 bases at V and 2 bases at J, leaving 7 bases unmatched. There are 15 residues in the CDR3. CDR3 in DNA: TGTGCCAGCAGTCCTCGGGGGGGCCTACAAGAGACCCAGTACTTC. It specifies CASSPRGGLQETQYF.

This clonotype was seen ten or more times. The V gene is TRBV24-1, the J gene TRBJ2-3, with TRBD1 matching 10 bases. The V segment lost 2 bases and the J segment 7 bases; nucleotides outside the gene matches: 2. Germline loops: CDR1 KGHDR, CDR2 SFDVKD. The CDR3 contains 14 residues. CDR3 protein: CATSDWTGGHTQYF. The CDR3 nucleotides read TGTGCCACCAGTGATTGGACAGGGGGTCATACGCAGTATTTT.

This clonotype was seen more than once but under ten times. The chain carries TRBV25-1 and TRBJ2-5; tentatively, D is TRBD2 (5 bases). The V end was cut by 5 bases, the J end by 0 bases, with 16 bases between. The length of the CDR3 is 16 residues. Germline-derived CDR1 and CDR2 are MGHDK and SYGVNS. The CDR3 here is CASSISKRRYQETQYF. In DNA, the CDR3 is TGTGCCAGCAGTATTTCTAAGCGGAGATACCAAGAGACCCAGTACTTC.

This clonotype has just a few counts. The chain couples TRBV24-1 to TRBJ2-3, with D maybe TRBD2 (5 bases). Germline CDR1 is KGHDR and CDR2 is SFDVKD. V lost 3 bases, J lost 6 bases, and 15 bases lay in between. The CDR3 extends over 15 amino acids. Written as DNA, the CDR3 is TGTGCCACCAGTGATCCTGCCGAGGGTTCCGATACGCAGTATTTT. Protein product: CATSDPAEGSDTQYF.

This clonotype was found a few times. This sequence joins TRBV6-1 and TRBJ1-2; D gene uncertain. Germline V gene data show CDR1 as MNHNS and CDR2 as SASEGT. Trimming cost V 0 bases and J 4 bases, with 12 bases left between them. The CDR3 runs to 15 residues. Here the CDR3 DNA reads TGTGCCAGCAGTGAAGCGTATGATCTAGTCTATGGCTACACCTTC. This gives the protein CASSEAYDLVYGYTF.

This clonotype was observed a few times. The chain recombines TRBV3-1 with TRBJ2-4, with a tentative D call TRBD2 (6 bases). The ends were cut back, 4 bases at V and 4 bases at J, with 14 bases in the middle. This CDR3 contains 15 residues. CDR1 and CDR2 (germline): LGHDT, YNNKEL (reference sequence). The CDR3: CASSPGARGKNIQYF. The CDR3, as DNA: TGTGCCAGCAGCCCTGGGGCGCGGGGTAAAAACATTCAGTACTTC.

This clonotype came up a few times. The V call is TRBV20-1, the J call TRBJ2-3, with 9 bases fitting TRBD2. With 5 bases clipped from V and 5 bases from J, the junction kept 8 bases outside the gene matches. Germline loops: CDR1 DFQATT, CDR2 SNEGSKA (reference sequence). This CDR3 has 14 amino acids. CDR3 DNA: TGCAGTGCTGGATTAGCGGGAGTTGTAGATACGCAGTATTTT. It yields the protein CSAGLAGVVDTQYF.

The chain joins TRBV7-9 to TRBJ2-3, with D unresolved. CDR1 and CDR2 (germline): SEHNR, FQNEAQ (reference sequence). Between the trimmed V and J ends, which lost 9 bases and 0 bases, there was a span of 16 bases. CDR3 length: 15 amino acids. DNA of the CDR3: TGTGCCAGTCGGTTCCAGGAGACTAGCACAGATACGCAGTATTTT. Translation: CASRFQETSTDTQYF.

The gene calls are TRBV25-1 and TRBJ2-5, with D tentatively TRBD1 or TRBD2 (6 bases each). CDR1 and CDR2 from the germline V gene are MGHDK and SYGVNS. The CDR3 loop spans 15 amino acids. V lost 1 base, J lost 5 bases, and 14 bases lay in between. Here the CDR3 reads CASSELIGGGETQYF. The CDR3 coding sequence is TGTGCCAGCAGTGAATTAATAGGAGGGGGGGAGACCCAGTACTTC.

The genes are TRBV4-1 and TRBJ2-2, with no clear D. The CDR3 has 14 amino acids. Trimming took 1 base from V and 5 from J, leaving 8 bases between them. CDR1 and CDR2 from the germline V gene are MGHRA and YSYEKL. The CDR3 nucleotides are TGCGCCAGCAGCCAAGCCCGAACGACCGGGGAGCTGTTTTTT. Its translation: CASSQARTTGELFF.

This clonotype has ten or more counts. The V call is TRBV5-1, the J call TRBJ2-1; 8 nucleotides match TRBD2. The length of the CDR3 is 15 residues. The V segment lost 2 bases and the J segment 7 bases; nucleotides outside the gene matches: 8. The germline gives CDR1 SGHRS, CDR2 YFSETQ. CDR3 sequence: CASSFGTSVLNEQFF. CDR3 DNA sequence: TGCGCCAGCAGCTTCGGGACTAGTGTTCTGAATGAGCAGTTCTTC.

The J gene is TRBJ2-1, the V gene TRBV7-2; D not resolved. V lost 5 bases to trimming and J lost 8 bases, with 7 bases between them. The CDR3 has 11 residues. Germline lookup yields CDR1 SGHTA and CDR2 FQGNSA. This chain's CDR3 is CASSPTHEQFF. DNA of the CDR3: TGTGCCAGCAGCCCTACGCATGAGCAGTTCTTC.

The table lists this clonotype with a few counts. V usage is TRBV20-1 and J usage is TRBJ1-5; 7 bases agree with TRBD1. CDR1 DFQATT and CDR2 SNEGSKA come from the germline V gene (reference sequence). J lost 8 bases, V lost 0 bases, and 13 bases had no gene match. The CDR3 consists of 16 residues. The DNA for the CDR3 is TGCAGTGCTAGAGATGGTGGCAGGGGGTTTGATAAGCCCCAGCATTTT. Amino acid sequence: CSARDGGRGFDKPQHF.

This clonotype has a handful of counts. The gene calls are TRBV5-5 and TRBJ2-3; TRBD2 matches 9 bases. V lost 5 bases, J lost 5 bases, and 3 bases stayed unmatched. CDR1 SGHKS and CDR2 YYEKEE come from the germline V gene (reference sequence). This CDR3 region has 13 residues. CDR3 sequence (DNA): TGTGCCAGCAGTACACTAGCGGGAGATACGCAGTATTTT. It is translated as CASSTLAGDTQYF.

The chain is built from TRBV25-1 and TRBJ2-5; TRBD2 aligns across 7 bases. The germline CDR1 and CDR2 sequences are MGHDK and SYGVNS. V shed 3 bases and J 5 bases; nucleotides not matched to a gene: 6. This CDR3 has 14 residues. In DNA, the CDR3 is TGTGCCAGCAGTGATCCGAGCGGGATGGAGACCCAGTACTTC. This sequence encodes CASSDPSGMETQYF.

This clonotype has only a few counts. The V call is TRBV5-1, the J call TRBJ2-2; D is unresolved. Per the germline V gene, CDR1 is SGHRS and CDR2 is YFSETQ. CDR3 length equals 15 residues. Trimming removed 5 bases at V and 8 bases at J, with 19 bases between. The CDR3: CASRPRVERSGELFF. For the CDR3, the DNA is TGCGCCAGCAGACCCCGGGTGGAGAGGTCAGGGGAGCTGTTTTTT.

V gene TRBV5-5 combines with J gene TRBJ2-5; TRBD1 might be the D (6 bases). CDR3 length equals 14 residues. The germline gives CDR1 SGHKS, CDR2 YYEKEE (reference sequence). V was pared by 0 bases and J by 7 bases, with 13 bases between. The CDR3 DNA is TGTGCCAGCAGCTTGGACACAGGGTACGGGACCCAGTACTTC. Protein sequence: CASSLDTGYGTQYF. The full variable domain, completed using reference TRBV5-5 and TRBJ2-5, is DAGVTQSPTHLIKTRGQQVTLRCSPISGHKSVSWYQQVLGQGPQFIFQYYEKEERGRGNFPDRFSARQFPNYSSELNVNALLLGDSALYLCASSLDTGYGTQYFGPGTRLLVL.

The rearrangement links TRBV25-1 to TRBJ2-7; 9 bases align to TRBD2. This CDR3 has 12 amino acids. The V gene's germline CDR1 is MGHDK and CDR2 SYGVNS. The trim removed 8 bases at V and 4 bases at J, leaving 3 bases unmatched. CDR3 region: CASEGLAYEQYF. The CDR3 DNA sequence: TGTGCCAGCGAGGGACTAGCATACGAGCAGTACTTC.

The chain links TRBV2 to TRBJ2-1; D remains ambiguous. Per the germline V gene, CDR1 is SNHLY and CDR2 is FYNNEI. V was cut by 2 bases and J by 5 bases, with 7 bases left in between. This CDR3 has 13 amino acids. The CDR3 region has the DNA TGTGCCAGCAGTGAATTCTCAAACAATGAGCAGTTCTTC. As protein: CASSEFSNNEQFF.